One sample yielded the 27 T cell receptor beta chains listed below, sequenced in a study of blood T cell repertoires in COVID-19. Clones were read by immunoSEQ multiplex PCR, and TCRdb kept only the in-frame ones, dropping some. The sample has about 240,000 clones, around 87% seen once; the top ten hold 5.5% to 7.5%. Sequences were obtained from peripheral blood. The receptors were sampled from a woman aged 65 to 85 with active or convalescent COVID-19.

The J gene is TRBJ2-3, the V gene TRBV18; TRBD2 agrees at 7 bases. Trimming cost V 2 bases and J 6 bases; bases outside gene matches: 8. This CDR3 spans 15 amino acids. Germline CDR1 and CDR2: KGHSH and LQKENI. This CDR3 reads CASSPEASGGDTQYF. The CDR3 nucleotides read TGTGCCAGCTCACCAGAGGCTAGCGGCGGGGATACGCAGTATTTT.

The V and J genes are TRBV11-2 and TRBJ1-5; 7 nucleotides align to TRBD1. Trimming removed 5 bases from V and 0 bases from J; junction bases left unmatched: 7. The CDR3 covers 16 residues. Germline lookup yields CDR1 SGHAT and CDR2 FQNNGV. The chain's CDR3 is CASSPGQAYSNQPQHF. In nucleotides, the CDR3 is TGTGCCAGCAGCCCCGGACAGGCTTATAGCAATCAGCCCCAGCATTTT.

The J gene is TRBJ2-2, the V gene TRBV12-2; the DNA was not used to check the table's D call, TRBD2. TRBV12-2 is noted as a pseudogene. The CDR3 loop spans 14 amino acids. The CDR3 DNA reads TGTGCAAGTCGCTTTGGCCGGGTCGGCGGGGAGCTGTTTTTT. This translates into CASRFGRVGGELFF.

In DNA form, the CDR3 reads TGTGCCAGCAGCCCTATGCCGGGACAGGGCCCCGGAAACACCATATATTTT. Residues: CASSPMPGQGPGNTIYF. The chain is built from TRBV14 and TRBJ1-3, with TRBD1 matching over 9 bases. With V trimmed by 4 bases and J by 4 bases, 11 bases remained unmatched. CDR1 is SGHDN, CDR2 FVKESK, per germline. This CDR3 region has 17 residues.

This chain connects TRBV28 to TRBJ1-5; possible D gene TRBD1, 6 bases. Germline CDR1 and CDR2: MDHEN and SYDVKM. With 11 bases removed from V and 4 bases from J, the gap between germline ends came to 15 bases. CDR3 length: 13 amino acids. The CDR3 protein is CAGGGGLNQPQHF. The CDR3 coding sequence is TGTGCCGGGGGAGGGGGTCTAAATCAGCCCCAGCATTTT.

The rearrangement joins TRBV4-2 to TRBJ2-1, with 11 bases that match TRBD2. The CDR3 sequence is 14 residues long. V was pared by 4 bases and J by 7 bases, with 3 bases of the junction left unmatched. Germline V gene sequence: CDR1 LGHNA, CDR2 YNFKEQ. CDR3 in DNA: TGTGCCAGCAGCCCTAGCGGGGGGATGAATGAGCAGTTCTTC. Translated: CASSPSGGMNEQFF.

The rearrangement links TRBV14 to TRBJ1-2; D is possibly TRBD1 (5 bases). The CDR3 contains 14 residues. Germline loops: CDR1 SGHDN, CDR2 FVKESK. V gave up 1 base and J gave up 4 bases, with 10 bases separating them. The DNA of the CDR3 is TGTGCCAGCAGCCAAGTACCCACAGGCTATGGCTACACCTTC. It yields the protein CASSQVPTGYGYTF. Together with reference TRBV14 and TRBJ1-2, the CDR3 gives the full variable domain: EAGVTQFPSHSVIEKGQTVTLRCDPISGHDNLYWYRRVMGKEIKFLLHFVKESKQDESGMPNNRFLAERTGGTYSTLKVQPAELEDSGVYFCASSQVPTGYGYTFGSGTRLTVV.

The V call is TRBV2, the J call TRBJ1-3, with 8 positions matching TRBD1. CDR3 length: 15 amino acids. V trimming: 5 bases; J trimming: 1 base; junction bases outside the gene matches: 4. Germline loops: CDR1 SNHLY, CDR2 FYNNEI. DNA for the CDR3: TGTGCCAGCAGTTACAGGGGGAGTTCTGGAAACACCATATATTTT. Translation gives CASSYRGSSGNTIYF.

This sequence joins TRBV28 and TRBJ2-2, with 8 bases lining up with TRBD2. The CDR3 loop spans 16 amino acids. Germline V lookup: CDR1 MDHEN, CDR2 SYDVKM. The V gene end was trimmed by 1 base and the J gene end by 4 bases; junction bases not matched to a gene: 5. CDR3 amino acids: CASSLLAGGSTGELFF. The CDR3 DNA sequence: TGTGCCAGCAGTTTATTGGCGGGGGGTAGCACCGGGGAGCTGTTTTTT.

J is TRBJ2-3 and V is TRBV14, with 13 nucleotides matching TRBD2. Germline V lookup: CDR1 SGHDN, CDR2 FVKESK. The V and J ends lost 0 bases and 3 bases, in that order; junction bases with no gene match: 3. This CDR3 spans 17 amino acids. The CDR3 DNA reads TGTGCCAGCAGCCAAGAACTAGCGGGGGGGCCGACAGATACGCAGTATTTT. Translation gives CASSQELAGGPTDTQYF. Filled out from reference TRBV14 and TRBJ2-3, the complete variable domain reads EAGVTQFPSHSVIEKGQTVTLRCDPISGHDNLYWYRRVMGKEIKFLLHFVKESKQDESGMPNNRFLAERTGGTYSTLKVQPAELEDSGVYFCASSQELAGGPTDTQYFGPGTRLTVL.

Here the CDR3 DNA reads TGTGCCATCAGTGAGTCGAAACTGGAGCAGTACTTC. This codes for CAISESKLEQYF. V gene TRBV10-3 combines with J gene TRBJ2-7, with D unclear. V shed 0 bases and J shed 7 bases, with 7 bases lying between them. The CDR3 has 12 amino acids. Germline lookup yields CDR1 ENHRY and CDR2 SYGVKD.

The gene calls are TRBV9 and TRBJ1-4; D not resolved. The CDR3 is 12 residues long. Germline assignment: CDR1 SGDLS and CDR2 YYNGEE. The germline V and J ends were trimmed by 2 bases and 12 bases, with 11 bases remaining between them. The CDR3 spells CASSVNQVELFF. The CDR3 nucleotides are TGTGCCAGCAGCGTCAATCAGGTGGAACTGTTTTTT.

The chain couples TRBV24-1 to TRBJ2-2; 10 nucleotides match TRBD1. After removal of 4 bases from V and 4 bases from J, the junction contained 5 bases not matched to a gene. Looked up from germline, CDR1 is KGHDR and CDR2 is SFDVKD. CDR3 size: 16 residues. The CDR3 bases are TGTGCCACCAGTGACCCCGGGACAGGGGCCACCGGGGAGCTGTTTTTT. Its protein is CATSDPGTGATGELFF.

This chain joins TRBV20-1 and TRBJ1-1; D call uncertain. The CDR3 sequence is 11 residues long. V was clipped by 4 bases and J by 8 bases, with 11 bases between them. CDR1 and CDR2 from the germline V gene are DFQATT and SNEGSKA (reference sequence). CDR3 sequence reads: CSATREREAFF. CDR3 DNA: TGCAGTGCTACGAGGGAACGGGAAGCTTTCTTT.

The CDR3 bases are TGTGCCACCAGCTCGGGACAGGGTCTTAAGAATGGACTTTACACTGAAGCTTTCTTT. Translated, it gives CATSSGQGLKNGLYTEAFF. The chain recombines TRBV15 with TRBJ1-1, with 9 bases fitting TRBD1. This CDR3 has 19 amino acids. CDR1 and CDR2 (germline): LNHNV, YYDKDF (reference sequence). V lost 5 bases to trimming and J lost 3 bases; unmatched junction nucleotides: 19.

The rearrangement uses TRBV10-1 and TRBJ2-7; tentative D call: TRBD2 (5 bases). The germline V gene has CDR1 WNHNN and CDR2 SYGVQD (reference sequence). Deletions cut 4 bases from V and 1 base from J, with 8 bases between. This CDR3 spans 13 amino acids. CDR3 DNA sequence: TGCGCCAGCAGTGCCGGGGTTTCCTACGAGCAGTACTTC. Its translation is CASSAGVSYEQYF.

The chain couples TRBV12-3 or TRBV12-4 to TRBJ2-1; perhaps TRBD2 as D (5 bases). The CDR3 is 11 residues long. Trimming shortened V by 6 bases and J by 10 bases, and 10 bases separated the two germline ends. This CDR3 reads CASRDFLEQFF. CDR3 DNA: TGTGCCAGCAGGGACTTTCTAGAGCAGTTCTTC.

This rearrangement joins TRBV11-2 to TRBJ2-7; D is possibly TRBD1 (5 bases). Germline V gives CDR1 SGHAT, CDR2 FQNNGV. Trimming removed 8 bases from V and 1 base from J, with 12 bases in between. The CDR3 covers 13 residues. The CDR3 sequence is CASEGVGSYEQYF. The DNA for the CDR3 is TGTGCCAGCGAAGGGGTAGGTTCCTACGAGCAGTACTTC.

The chain employs TRBV14 and TRBJ1-2, with TRBD1 identical over 7 bases. Germline V lookup: CDR1 SGHDN, CDR2 FVKESK. The CDR3 is 13 amino acids. V lost 3 bases to trimming and J lost 6 bases; unmatched junction nucleotides: 4. This CDR3 reads CASSHRRGNGYTF. CDR3 DNA sequence: TGTGCCAGCAGCCATCGCAGGGGGAATGGCTACACCTTC. The full variable domain, rest sourced from reference TRBV14 and TRBJ1-2, is EAGVTQFPSHSVIEKGQTVTLRCDPISGHDNLYWYRRVMGKEIKFLLHFVKESKQDESGMPNNRFLAERTGGTYSTLKVQPAELEDSGVYFCASSHRRGNGYTFGSGTRLTVV.

This chain joins TRBV21-1 and TRBJ2-1; the table names TRBD2, a call not compared with the DNA. TRBV21-1 is a pseudogene locus. The CDR3 loop spans 20 amino acids. CDR3 in DNA: TGTGCCAGCAGGAAGTCGGCTAGCGGAAAAAAAAATAGCTCCTACAATGAGCAGTTCTTC. This encodes CASRKSASGKKNSSYNEQFF.

J is TRBJ2-7 and V is TRBV5-1, with D hard to call. The CDR3 is 11 amino acids. Germline-derived CDR1 and CDR2 are SGHRS and YFSETQ. Trimming shortened V by 5 bases and J by 3 bases, and 6 bases separated the two germline ends. Written as DNA, the CDR3 is TGCGCCAGCAGAGGCGGCTACGAGCAGTACTTC. Protein: CASRGGYEQYF. Looking up the rest from reference TRBV5-1 and TRBJ2-7 gives the full variable domain: KAGVTQTPRYLIKTRGQQVTLSCSPISGHRSVSWYQQTPGQGLQFLFEYFSETQRNKGNFPGRFSGRQFSNSRSEMNVSTLELGDSALYLCASRGGYEQYFGPGTRLTVT.

V and J are TRBV6-2 or TRBV6-3 and TRBJ1-4; D is uncertain. The germline V and J ends were trimmed by 2 bases and 2 bases, with 12 bases remaining between them. The CDR3 is made up of 16 amino acids. Germline CDR1 and CDR2: MNHEY and SVGEGT. The CDR3 sequence: CASSYRRVGTNEKLFF. CDR3 nucleotides: TGTGCCAGCAGTTACCGGAGGGTTGGGACTAATGAAAAACTGTTTTTT.

This clone showed up just a few times. The same CDR3 also results from other DNA sequences found in this sample. This chain uses TRBV6-2 or TRBV6-3 with TRBJ1-2; maybe TRBD1 (5 bases). With 4 bases removed from V and 8 bases from J, the gap between germline ends came to 20 bases. CDR1 is MNHEY and CDR2 is SVGEGT in the germline V gene. The CDR3 has 15 residues. CDR3 coding DNA: TGTGCCAGCAGTTTGCAGGGAATCGGGTACGGCGGCTACACCTTC. It yields the protein CASSLQGIGYGGYTF.

The count of this clone is one. The gene calls are TRBV10-3 and TRBJ2-5; 7 bases fit TRBD1. The V segment lost 6 bases and the J segment 4 bases; nucleotides outside the gene matches: 5. CDR1 is ENHRY, CDR2 SYGVKD, per germline. The CDR3 runs 13 residues. In DNA, the CDR3 is TGTGCCATCAGCGAGACAGGGATAGAGACCCAGTACTTC. Its translation is CAISETGIETQYF.

The chain is built from TRBV15 and TRBJ1-5; D unclear. V lost 0 bases and J lost 3, with 15 bases in between. The CDR3 covers 17 residues. The germline CDR1 and CDR2 sequences are LNHNV and YYDKDF (reference sequence). The CDR3 here is CATSRDAGLRANQPQHF. The CDR3 nucleotides read TGTGCCACCAGCAGAGATGCGGGTTTAAGGGCCAATCAGCCCCAGCATTTT.

The chain has TRBV12-3 or TRBV12-4 and TRBJ1-1; D possibly corresponds to TRBD1 (6 bases). CDR3 length: 11 residues. V was clipped by 6 bases and J by 11 bases, with 13 bases between them. The CDR3 DNA follows: TGTGCCAGCAGCCCGGGGACATGGGCTTTCTTT. Protein: CASSPGTWAFF.

This clone was counted once. The rearrangement links TRBV14 to TRBJ1-4; possible D gene TRBD1, 5 bases. Trimming removed 1 base from V and 8 bases from J, with 11 bases in between. CDR1 and CDR2 (germline): SGHDN, FVKESK. The CDR3 length is 14 residues. In DNA form, the CDR3 reads TGTGCCAGCAGCCAAGGTGGGGCGGCCGAAAAACTGTTTTTT. This gives the protein CASSQGGAAEKLFF.